This entry features one T cell receptor beta chain sequence. Its specificity is unknown. These data are taken from a study of shared clonotypes between healthy human individuals. Broader study findings: The sampled material consisted only of blood, and tissue repertoires are likely to differ.

Profiled with immunoSEQ multiplex PCR; TCRdb holds only in-frame clones, not every one. The data hold 2,100,000 or so clones, with nearly 97% observed a single time. CDR3 length: 17 residues. The V gene end was trimmed by 7 bases and the J gene end by 0 bases; junction bases not matched to a gene: 12. Germline assignment: CDR1 SGHNT and CDR2 YYREEE (reference sequence). The sample taken for sequencing was naive CD4+ T cells sorted from blood. As for subset: CD45RA+ positively selected. The sequence was collected from a young man in good health. The chain joins TRBV5-4 to TRBJ1-1; TRBD1 matches 10 bases. The CDR3 DNA sequence: TGTGCCAGCGCCGAGGCGGGGACAGGGGTCATGAACACTGAAGCTTTCTTT. Its translation: CASAEAGTGVMNTEAFF.